This T cell receptor beta chain was identified in a study of regulatory T cells in long-lasting Graves disease. HTBI primers from iRepertoire and Arm-PCR of CDR3 regions yielded the TCR beta libraries. TCRdb called the multiplex PCR reads again in MiXCR, with one record for every CDR3 protein. This sample carries about 440,000 distinct CDR3 sequences, about 15% of them seen once, and the ten largest clones take approximately 15%. The table lists this clonotype with a count of one. This sample's time point: newly diagnosed GD, antithyroid drugs for less than 3 months. PBMC-extracted RNA yielded the TCR library. Germline-derived CDR1 and CDR2 are PRHDT and FYEKMQ (reference sequence). The CDR3 has 13 residues. V shed 8 bases, J shed 6 bases, and the junction held 4 bases outside the gene matches. These data were also filed under a second study, of T cells in Graves' hyperthyroidism and ophthalmopathy.

This sequence originates from a woman aged 25 to 39 with Graves disease. J is TRBJ2-5 and V is TRBV13; 12 bases line up with TRBD1. Source: peripheral blood mononuclear cells (PBMCs), taken at new diagnosis, from a patient treated with antithyroid drugs. The CDR3, as DNA: TGTGCCAGCGGCCGGGACAGGGGGCAGACCCAGTACTTC. Translating gives CASGRDRGQTQYF.